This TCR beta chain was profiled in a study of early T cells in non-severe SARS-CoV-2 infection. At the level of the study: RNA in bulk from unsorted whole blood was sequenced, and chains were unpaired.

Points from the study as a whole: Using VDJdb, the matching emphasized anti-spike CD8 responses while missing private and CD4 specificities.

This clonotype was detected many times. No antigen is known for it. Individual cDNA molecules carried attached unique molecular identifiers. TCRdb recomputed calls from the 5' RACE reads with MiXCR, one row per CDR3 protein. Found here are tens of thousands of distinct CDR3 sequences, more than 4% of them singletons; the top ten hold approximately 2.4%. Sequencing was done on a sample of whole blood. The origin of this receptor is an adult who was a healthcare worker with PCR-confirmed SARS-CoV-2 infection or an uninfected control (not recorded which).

The CDR3 sequence: CAWDQGGKAFF. The CDR3 region has the DNA TGTGCCTGGGATCAGGGAGGGAAGGCTTTCTTT. The chain couples TRBV30 to TRBJ1-1, with D maybe TRBD1 (5 bases). Per the germline V gene, CDR1 is GTSNPN and CDR2 is SVGIG (reference sequence). CDR3 length equals 11 residues. Trimming removed 5 bases from V and 11 bases from J, with 15 bases in between.